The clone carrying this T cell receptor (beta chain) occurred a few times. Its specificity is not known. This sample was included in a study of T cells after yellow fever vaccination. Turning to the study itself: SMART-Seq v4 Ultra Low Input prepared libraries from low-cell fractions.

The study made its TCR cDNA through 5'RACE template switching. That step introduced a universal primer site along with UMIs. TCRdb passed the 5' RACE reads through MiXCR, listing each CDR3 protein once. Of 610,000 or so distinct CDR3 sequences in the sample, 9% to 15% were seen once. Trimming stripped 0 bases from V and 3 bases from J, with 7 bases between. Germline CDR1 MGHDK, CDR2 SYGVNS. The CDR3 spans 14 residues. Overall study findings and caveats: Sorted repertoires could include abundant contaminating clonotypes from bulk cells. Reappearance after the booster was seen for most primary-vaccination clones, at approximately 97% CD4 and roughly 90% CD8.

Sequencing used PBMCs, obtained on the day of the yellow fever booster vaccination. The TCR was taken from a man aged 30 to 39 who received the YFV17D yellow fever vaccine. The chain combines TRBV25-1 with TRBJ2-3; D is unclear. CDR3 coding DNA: TGTGCCAGCAGTGAATATACGGAGACAGATACGCAGTATTTT. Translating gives CASSEYTETDTQYF.